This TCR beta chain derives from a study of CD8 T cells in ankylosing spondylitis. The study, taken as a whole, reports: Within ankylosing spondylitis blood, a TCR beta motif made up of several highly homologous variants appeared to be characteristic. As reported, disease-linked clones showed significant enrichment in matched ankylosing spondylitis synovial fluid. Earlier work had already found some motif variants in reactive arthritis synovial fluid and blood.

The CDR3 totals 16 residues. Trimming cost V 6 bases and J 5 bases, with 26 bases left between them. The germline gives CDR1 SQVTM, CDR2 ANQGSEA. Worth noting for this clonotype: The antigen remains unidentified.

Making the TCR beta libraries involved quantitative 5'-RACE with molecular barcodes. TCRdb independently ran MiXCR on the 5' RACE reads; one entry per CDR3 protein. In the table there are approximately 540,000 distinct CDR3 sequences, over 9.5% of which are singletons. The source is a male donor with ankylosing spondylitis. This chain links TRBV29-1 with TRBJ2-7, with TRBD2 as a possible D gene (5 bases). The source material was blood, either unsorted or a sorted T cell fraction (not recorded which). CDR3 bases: TGCAGCGTGGCGAGAGGGCCCCCAAGTAGTCTCCACGAGCAGTACTTC. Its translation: CSVARGPPSSLHEQYF.